These 4 T cell receptor beta chains came from one sample sequenced in a study of blood T cell repertoires in COVID-19. Sequencing used immunoSEQ multiplex PCR; TCRdb keeps in-frame clones, though not all of them. The sample yields 110,000 or so clones, 80% seen once. Sequencing was performed on peripheral blood. These receptors were collected from a human donor in a cohort sampled during active or convalescent COVID-19.

In nucleotides, the CDR3 is TGCAGCGTACTAAAGAGCTCCTACGAGCAGTACTTC. It is translated as CSVLKSSYEQYF. V usage is TRBV29-1 and J usage is TRBJ2-7; D is uncertain. In germline, CDR1 is SQVTM, CDR2 ANQGSEA. V shed 6 bases and J shed 0 bases, with 9 bases lying between them. The CDR3 sequence is 12 residues long.

The chain joins TRBV6-6 to TRBJ2-7; 9 bases are shared with TRBD1. The CDR3 runs to 15 residues. From germline, CDR1 is MNHNY and CDR2 SVGAGI (reference sequence). V gave up 6 bases and J gave up 6 bases; unmatched junction bases: 12. The CDR3 bases are TGTGCCAGCAGATCGCCGGGACAGGGCCCTCTCGAGCAGTACTTC. It specifies CASRSPGQGPLEQYF.

The J gene is TRBJ2-1, the V gene TRBV18; tentatively, D is TRBD1 (6 bases). The CDR3 sequence is 15 residues long. Trimming shortened V by 4 bases and J by 2 bases, and 12 bases separated the two germline ends. Looked up from germline, CDR1 is KGHSH and CDR2 is LQKENI. The CDR3 bases are TGTGCCAGCTCACTACAGGGTACGGCCTACAATGAGCAGTTCTTC. It specifies CASSLQGTAYNEQFF.

The chain uses TRBV27 and TRBJ2-1, with 9 positions matching TRBD2. The germline gives CDR1 MNHEY, CDR2 SMNVEV (reference sequence). The CDR3 has 15 amino acids. V lost 5 bases to trimming and J lost 5 bases; unmatched junction nucleotides: 7. Written as DNA, the CDR3 is TGTGCCAGCAGTCCCTCCGGGACTAGCCACAATGAGCAGTTCTTC. It is translated as CASSPSGTSHNEQFF.